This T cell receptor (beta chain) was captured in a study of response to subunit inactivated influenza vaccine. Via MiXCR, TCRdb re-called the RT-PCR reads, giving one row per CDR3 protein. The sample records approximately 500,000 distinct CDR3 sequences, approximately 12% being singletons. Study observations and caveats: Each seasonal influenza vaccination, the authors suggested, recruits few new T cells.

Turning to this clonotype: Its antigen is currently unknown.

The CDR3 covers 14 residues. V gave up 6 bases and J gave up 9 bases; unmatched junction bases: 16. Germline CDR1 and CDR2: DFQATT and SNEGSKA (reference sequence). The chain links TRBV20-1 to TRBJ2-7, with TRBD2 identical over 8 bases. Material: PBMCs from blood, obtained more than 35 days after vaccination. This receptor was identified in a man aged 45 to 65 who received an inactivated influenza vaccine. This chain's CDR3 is CSAGRVSGVRGQYF. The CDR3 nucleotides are TGCAGTGCAGGGAGGGTTAGCGGGGTACGCGGGCAGTACTTC.